This TCR beta chain was documented in a study of blood T cell repertoires in COVID-19. Assay: immunoSEQ multiplex PCR; the TCRdb copy retains only in-frame clones and omits some. The sample lists 95,000 to 150,000 clones, approximately 82% occurring once. Sequencing was carried out using peripheral blood. The sequence derives from a man older than 75 with active or convalescent COVID-19.

CDR3 nucleotide sequence: TGTGCCAGCAGGAAGGGGGCCTCCACAGATACGCAGTATTTT. Translating it yields CASRKGASTDTQYF. V and J are TRBV2 and TRBJ2-3, with 7 bases that match TRBD1. The junction had 5 bases not matched to a gene; V was cut back by 6 bases and J by 2 bases. Germline-derived CDR1 and CDR2 are SNHLY and FYNNEI. The CDR3 sequence is 14 residues long.